The sequence of this T cell receptor beta chain was determined in a study of control samples from healthy donors and cancer patients. The assay was immunoSEQ multiplex PCR, and TCRdb's table has in-frame clones only and misses some. The sample has 85,000 to 120,000 clones, approximately 90% seen once. CDR1 and CDR2 from the germline V gene are SGHNT and YYREEE (reference sequence). Trimming shortened V by 2 bases and J by 10 bases, and 9 bases separated the two germline ends. CDR3 length: 12 residues. The rearrangement joins TRBV5-4 to TRBJ1-4; a weak D match, TRBD1 (5 bases). The source material was blood. The TCR originated in a woman in her late teens or twenties in good health. CDR3 sequence reads: CASSFDQGKLFF. The DNA of the CDR3 is TGTGCCAGCAGCTTTGACCAGGGAAAACTGTTTTTT.